Shown below are 24 T cell receptor beta chains from a single sample sequenced in a study of T cells in Graves' hyperthyroidism and ophthalmopathy. TCR beta CDR3 regions were amplified from RNA. Using the HTBI primer set, a first-round RT-PCR was run on the TCR CDR3. TCRdb reprocessed the multiplex PCR reads with MiXCR, giving one entry per CDR3 protein. The profile shows about 640,000 distinct CDR3 sequences, around 21% of them singletons. The specimen was blood. The receptor set was obtained from a man younger than 45 with Graves' ophthalmopathy.

The gene calls are TRBV30 and TRBJ1-1; D call uncertain. The V and J ends lost 2 bases and 0 bases respectively, with 7 bases between them. CDR1 and CDR2 (germline): GTSNPN, SVGIG (reference sequence). This CDR3 has 13 residues. The CDR3 DNA sequence: TGTGCCTGGAGTAAGGGCATGAACACTGAAGCTTTCTTT. Its translation is CAWSKGMNTEAFF.

The rearrangement joins TRBV20-1 to TRBJ1-3; D ambiguous. Germline CDR1 is DFQATT and CDR2 is SNEGSKA (reference sequence). The V end was cut by 6 bases, the J end by 4 bases, with 13 bases between. The CDR3 has 13 amino acids. The CDR3 DNA reads TGCAGTGCCACACGGGGAATAGGAAACACCATATATTTT. It is translated as CSATRGIGNTIYF.

The chain has TRBV20-1 and TRBJ2-7; D may be TRBD2 (6 bases). CDR1 DFQATT and CDR2 SNEGSKA come from the germline V gene (reference sequence). CDR3 length: 12 residues. Trimming stripped 1 base from V and 3 bases from J, with 7 bases between. The CDR3 loop is CSARGGDYEQYF. CDR3 nucleotides: TGCAGTGCTAGAGGCGGGGACTACGAGCAGTACTTC.

This clonotype was detected only a few times. The V gene is TRBV27, the J gene TRBJ2-1, with TRBD2 identical over 10 bases. Germline trimming cut 2 bases from V and 6 bases from J; bases unmatched to any gene: 10. The CDR3 has 17 residues. Germline V gene sequence: CDR1 MNHEY, CDR2 SMNVEV (reference sequence). The CDR3 bases are TGTGCCAGCAGTTTAGTAGCGGGAGGTCCCGTATCCAATGAGCAGTTCTTC. Translated, it gives CASSLVAGGPVSNEQFF.

The chain carries TRBV4-3 and TRBJ2-1, with 12 bases lining up with TRBD2. The CDR3 length is 16 residues. Germline lookup yields CDR1 LGHNA and CDR2 YSLEER. The junction had 9 bases not matched to a gene; V was cut back by 3 bases and J by 9 bases. As DNA, the CDR3 is TGCGCCAGCAGCCATGAACTAGCGGGAGGTCTGAGTGAGCAGTTCTTC. Residues: CASSHELAGGLSEQFF.

This clonotype was seen repeatedly, ten times or more. The rearrangement uses TRBV27 and TRBJ1-1, with 8 nucleotides matching TRBD1. Germline-derived CDR1 and CDR2 are MNHEY and SMNVEV (reference sequence). The CDR3 is made up of 13 amino acids. V was pared by 4 bases and J by 7 bases, with 5 bases of the junction left unmatched. CDR3 sequence: CASSYQGAVEAFF. The CDR3 nucleotides are TGTGCCAGCAGTTATCAGGGGGCAGTTGAAGCTTTCTTT.

The sample holds many counts of this clonotype. The chain uses TRBV6-2 or TRBV6-3 and TRBJ2-7; 9 nucleotides align to TRBD2. The germline CDR1 and CDR2 sequences are MNHEY and SVGEGT. This CDR3 is 15 amino acids long. With 6 bases clipped from V and 2 bases from J, the junction kept 8 bases outside the gene matches. As DNA, the CDR3 is TGTGCCAGCAGCATAGCGGGAGTATGGGCCTACGAGCAGTACTTC. This codes for CASSIAGVWAYEQYF.

Many counts were recorded for this clonotype. The chain has TRBV28 and TRBJ1-2; no definite D call. CDR1 is MDHEN, CDR2 SYDVKM, per germline. The CDR3 consists of 14 residues. V lost 5 bases and J 5 bases, leaving 15 bases between the germline ends. The CDR3 sequence is CASSGDSPYYGYTF. The CDR3 nucleotides read TGTGCCAGCAGTGGAGACTCCCCCTATTATGGCTACACCTTC.

Only one count was recorded for this clonotype. The CDR3 here is CASSFPPSGRAPYNEQFF. The CDR3 nucleotides read TGTGCCAGCAGCTTCCCCCCTAGCGGGAGGGCCCCCTACAATGAGCAGTTCTTC. V gene TRBV5-5 combines with J gene TRBJ2-1; the match to TRBD2 covers 12 bases. J lost 2 bases, V lost 2 bases, and 8 bases had no gene match. CDR1 SGHKS and CDR2 YYEKEE come from the germline V gene (reference sequence). The CDR3 loop spans 18 amino acids.

This chain links TRBV9 with TRBJ2-7; a possible D gene is TRBD2 (5 bases). V was clipped by 0 bases and J by 0 bases, with 7 bases between them. The CDR3 totals 14 residues. Germline V gives CDR1 SGDLS, CDR2 YYNGEE. Written as DNA, the CDR3 is TGTGCCAGCAGCGTAGGACTATCCTCCTACGAGCAGTACTTC. This codes for CASSVGLSSYEQYF.

This clonotype has more than one count but fewer than ten. This sequence joins TRBV27 and TRBJ2-7; TRBD2 is a possible D gene (5 bases). V lost 5 bases, J lost 2 bases, and 19 bases lay in between. The CDR3 loop spans 16 amino acids. Germline values: CDR1 MNHEY, CDR2 SMNVEV (reference sequence). CDR3 loop: CASSPTWERLTYEQYF. CDR3 coding DNA: TGTGCCAGCAGTCCCACTTGGGAGCGGTTAACCTACGAGCAGTACTTC.

This clonotype has ten or more counts. The chain joins TRBV30 to TRBJ1-6; no clear D. The CDR3 spans 11 residues. V was cut by 2 bases and J by 10 bases, with 6 bases left in between. Germline CDR1 reads GTSNPN; CDR2 reads SVGIG (reference sequence). CDR3 nucleotide sequence: TGTGCCTGGAGTTCAGGATCACCCCTCCACTTT. Encoded protein: CAWSSGSPLHF. The whole variable domain, remainder taken from reference TRBV30 and TRBJ1-6, is SQTIHQWPATLVQPVGSPLSLECTVEGTSNPNLYWYRQAAGRGLQLLFYSVGIGQISSEVPQNLSASRPQDRQFILSSKKLLLSDSGFYLCAWSSGSPLHFGNGTRLTVT.

This clonotype has at least ten counts. The chain recombines TRBV20-1 with TRBJ1-2, with 7 positions matching TRBD1. V lost 3 bases and J lost 3; bases outside the gene matches: 7. This CDR3 is 14 amino acids long. CDR1 is DFQATT, CDR2 SNEGSKA, per germline (reference sequence). The CDR3 here is CSARITQGHYGYTF. The CDR3 coding sequence is TGCAGTGCTAGGATTACACAGGGGCACTATGGCTACACCTTC.

This clonotype was observed a few times. The chain joins TRBV10-1 to TRBJ2-3, with 8 bases that match TRBD2. V gave up 2 bases and J gave up 5 bases; unmatched junction bases: 15. Germline CDR1 WNHNN, CDR2 SYGVQD (reference sequence). This CDR3 has 18 amino acids. The CDR3 reads CASSETSGRWTQGDTQYF. CDR3 nucleotides: TGCGCCAGCAGTGAGACTAGCGGAAGATGGACCCAGGGAGATACGCAGTATTTT.

CDR3 in amino acids: CASSHDTGDPTDTQYF. The CDR3 bases are TGTGCCAGCAGTCACGACACAGGGGACCCCACAGATACGCAGTATTTT. The chain employs TRBV28 and TRBJ2-3, with 7 bases lining up with TRBD1. Germline trimming cut 5 bases from V and 2 bases from J; bases unmatched to any gene: 10. The CDR3 has 16 residues. The V gene's germline CDR1 is MDHEN and CDR2 SYDVKM.

This clonotype was found many times. This chain's CDR3 is CASSSGSYVYGYTF. For the CDR3, the DNA is TGTGCCAGCAGTTCCGGGAGCTATGTCTATGGCTACACCTTC. V is TRBV6-2 or TRBV6-3 and J is TRBJ1-2; D is unresolved. Germline CDR1 MNHEY, CDR2 SVGEGT. V lost 4 bases, J lost 4 bases, and 13 bases lay in between. CDR3 length: 14 amino acids.

This clonotype was counted only a few times. V usage is TRBV5-4 and J usage is TRBJ2-3; TRBD1 matches 8 bases. Germline lookup yields CDR1 SGHNT and CDR2 YYREEE (reference sequence). The CDR3 loop spans 16 amino acids. The V and J ends lost 3 bases and 0 bases, in that order; junction bases with no gene match: 6. The CDR3 nucleotides read TGTGCCAGCAGCTCAGGGGGCAGGGTTAGCACAGATACGCAGTATTTT. Encoded protein: CASSSGGRVSTDTQYF.

Ten or more counts support this clonotype. The gene calls are TRBV3-1 and TRBJ2-7; D gene uncertain. This CDR3 is 12 amino acids long. Germline values: CDR1 LGHDT, CDR2 YNNKEL (reference sequence). V was shortened by 1 base and J by 5 bases, with 6 bases between the two germline ends. CDR3 protein: CASSQVSDEQYF. The CDR3 region has the DNA TGTGCCAGCAGCCAAGTGAGCGACGAGCAGTACTTC.

In its sample, this clonotype was seen many times. The chain joins TRBV3-1 to TRBJ1-5; D is unclear. The CDR3 covers 14 residues. V lost 0 bases and J lost 0, with 3 bases in between. Germline loops: CDR1 LGHDT, CDR2 YNNKEL (reference sequence). The CDR3 here is CASSQDYSNQPQHF. Here the CDR3 DNA reads TGTGCCAGCAGCCAAGATTATAGCAATCAGCCCCAGCATTTT.

Details on this clonotype: This clone may be a read error of a much larger clone one base away. The chain is built from TRBV20-1 and TRBJ2-1, with a weak D call TRBD2 (6 bases). The CDR3 has 14 residues. The V end was cut by 3 bases, the J end by 6 bases, with 15 bases between. The germline gives CDR1 DFQATT, CDR2 SNEGSKA (reference sequence). In nucleotides, the CDR3 is TGCAGTGCTAGCGGGGTTAGCGGAAGCAATGAGCAGTTCTTC. As protein: CSASGVSGSNEQFF.

This clonotype was seen repeatedly, ten times or more. This sequence joins TRBV10-2 and TRBJ1-1, with TRBD1 matching 10 bases. CDR3 length equals 15 residues. CDR1 is WSHSY, CDR2 SAAADI, per germline. V was pared by 3 bases and J by 5 bases, with 6 bases of the junction left unmatched. CDR3 loop: CASSDRQGATTEAFF. The CDR3 DNA follows: TGCGCCAGCAGTGATAGACAGGGGGCCACTACTGAAGCTTTCTTT.

The chain couples TRBV5-1 to TRBJ1-2; tentatively, D is TRBD1 (6 bases). Germline V gene sequence: CDR1 SGHRS, CDR2 YFSETQ. This CDR3 comprises 14 residues. V shed 7 bases and J shed 3 bases, with 16 bases lying between them. Here the CDR3 DNA reads TGCGCCAGCGGGAGGGGGGGCGCGGACTATGGCTACACCTTC. It encodes CASGRGGADYGYTF.

This clonotype was seen only a few times. The CDR3: CASRKPGQGAADTQYF. The DNA of the CDR3 is TGTGCCAGCAGGAAACCGGGACAGGGGGCCGCGGATACGCAGTATTTT. The chain has TRBV28 and TRBJ2-3; 12 nucleotides line up with TRBD1. The germline V gene has CDR1 MDHEN and CDR2 SYDVKM. With 6 bases clipped from V and 6 bases from J, the junction kept 10 bases outside the gene matches. The CDR3 consists of 16 residues.

The chain joins TRBV28 to TRBJ1-2; D is unresolved. Germline CDR1 reads MDHEN; CDR2 reads SYDVKM. The CDR3 has 13 residues. Deletions cut 3 bases from V and 8 bases from J, with 13 bases between. The CDR3 protein is CASSLTGQWGYTF. The DNA for the CDR3 is TGTGCCAGCAGTTTGACGGGTCAATGGGGCTACACCTTC.